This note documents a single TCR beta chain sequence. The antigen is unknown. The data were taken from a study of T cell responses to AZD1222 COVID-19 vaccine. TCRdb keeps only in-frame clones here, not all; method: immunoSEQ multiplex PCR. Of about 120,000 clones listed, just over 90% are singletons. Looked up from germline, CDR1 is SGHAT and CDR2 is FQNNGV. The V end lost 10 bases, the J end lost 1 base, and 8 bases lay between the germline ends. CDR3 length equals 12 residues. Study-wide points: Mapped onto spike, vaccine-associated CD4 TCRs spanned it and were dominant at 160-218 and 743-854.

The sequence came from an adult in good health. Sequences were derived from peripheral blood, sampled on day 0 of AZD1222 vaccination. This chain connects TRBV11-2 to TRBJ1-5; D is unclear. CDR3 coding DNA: TGTGCCAACTCAGTGAGCAATCAGCCCCAGCATTTT. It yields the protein CANSVSNQPQHF.